This passage covers 12 T cell receptor beta chains from one sample sequenced in a study of T cell responses to AZD1222 COVID-19 vaccine. Data came from immunoSEQ multiplex PCR; TCRdb stores just in-frame clones and leaves some out. Among 150,000 to 190,000 clones listed, 80% to 90% were seen once. The sample in question was peripheral blood, obtained 28 days after the second AZD1222 dose. Receptor source: an adult who received the AZD1222 COVID-19 vaccine.

The chain combines TRBV19 with TRBJ2-2; unclear D gene. CDR3 length equals 15 residues. V was pared by 9 bases and J by 1 base, with 15 bases between. Germline CDR1 LNHDA, CDR2 SQIVND (reference sequence). Written as DNA, the CDR3 is TGTGCCAGCTCAAAAGGTCGATGGAACACCGGGGAGCTGTTTTTT. Its translation: CASSKGRWNTGELFF.

V is TRBV7-2 and J is TRBJ2-5; D uncertain. The V gene lost 1 base and the J gene lost 7 bases, with 7 bases spanning the gap. The CDR3 length is 12 residues. The V gene's germline CDR1 is SGHTA and CDR2 FQGNSA. CDR3 amino acids: CASSLVVGTQYF. The CDR3 DNA sequence: TGTGCCAGCAGCTTAGTCGTAGGGACCCAGTACTTC.

A remark on this clone: A junction boundary mismatches the germline segment, possibly from a read error. V gene TRBV5-1 combines with J gene TRBJ2-1; 11 bases match TRBD1. Germline V gives CDR1 SGHRS, CDR2 YFSETQ. This CDR3 comprises 15 residues. Written as DNA, the CDR3 is TGCGCCAGCAGATTGGAGGGGACAGGGGGCAATGAGCAGTTCTTC. Amino acids: CASRLEGTGGNEQFF.

The rearrangement joins TRBV5-1 to TRBJ2-1; D not certain. The ends were cut back, 0 bases at V and 6 bases at J, with 10 bases in the middle. The CDR3 loop spans 14 amino acids. Germline V lookup: CDR1 SGHRS, CDR2 YFSETQ. The CDR3 here is CASSLEDRSNEQFF. CDR3 nucleotide sequence: TGCGCCAGCAGCTTGGAAGATCGTAGCAATGAGCAGTTCTTC. Variable domain in full (rest from reference TRBV5-1 and TRBJ2-1): KAGVTQTPRYLIKTRGQQVTLSCSPISGHRSVSWYQQTPGQGLQFLFEYFSETQRNKGNFPGRFSGRQFSNSRSEMNVSTLELGDSALYLCASSLEDRSNEQFFGPGTRLTVL.

The rearrangement links TRBV7-9 to TRBJ1-5; D uncertain. The V end was cut by 0 bases, the J end by 0 bases, with 6 bases between. Germline CDR1 and CDR2: SEHNR and FQNEAQ (reference sequence). The CDR3 covers 15 residues. The CDR3: CASSLAGDSNQPQHF. DNA for the CDR3: TGTGCCAGCAGCTTAGCCGGGGATAGCAATCAGCCCCAGCATTTT.

The chain combines TRBV20-1 with TRBJ1-2; D might be TRBD1 (5 bases). The CDR3 spans 11 residues. Trimming left V 4 bases short and J 7 bases short, with 10 bases between. Looked up from germline, CDR1 is DFQATT and CDR2 is SNEGSKA (reference sequence). The CDR3 DNA follows: TGCAGTGCTACACCCGGGGGTGGCTACACCTTC. Translating it yields CSATPGGGYTF.

V gene TRBV28 combines with J gene TRBJ1-3; D uncertain. The length of the CDR3 is 13 residues. Trimming left V 3 bases short and J 8 bases short, with 11 bases between. Germline V CDR1 and CDR2: MDHEN, SYDVKM. The DNA of the CDR3 is TGTGCCAGCAGTTTCGGAGGGAGGGACACCATATATTTT. Protein: CASSFGGRDTIYF.

The genes are TRBV7-2 and TRBJ2-7; 9 bases match TRBD2. The CDR3 sequence is 19 residues long. Germline CDR1 and CDR2: SGHTA and FQGNSA. The V gene end was trimmed by 3 bases and the J gene end by 4 bases; junction bases not matched to a gene: 19. In nucleotides, the CDR3 is TGTGCCAGCAGCTTCCATTCCCTGAACCAAGCGGGAGGAAGATACGAGCAGTACTTC. Protein: CASSFHSLNQAGGRYEQYF.

The chain links TRBV15 to TRBJ2-7, with TRBD1 identical over 8 bases. After removal of 0 bases from V and 5 bases from J, the junction contained 6 bases not matched to a gene. The CDR3 consists of 15 residues. The germline gives CDR1 LNHNV, CDR2 YYDKDF (reference sequence). CDR3 coding DNA: TGTGCCACCAGCAGAGATCAGACAGGGGTCGACGAGCAGTACTTC. This sequence encodes CATSRDQTGVDEQYF.

J is TRBJ2-7 and V is TRBV3-1 (or the pseudogene TRBV3-2); D remains unclear. V lost 4 bases and J lost 3, with 4 bases in between. Germline V gene data show CDR1 as LGHDT and CDR2 as YNNKEL (reference sequence). CDR3 size: 11 residues. The DNA of the CDR3 is TGTGCCAGCAGCCCTAACTACGAGCAGTACTTC. Its translation: CASSPNYEQYF.

V gene TRBV20-1 combines with J gene TRBJ2-1; D remains unclear. The V gene lost 3 bases and the J gene lost 0 bases, with 9 bases spanning the gap. This CDR3 spans 14 amino acids. Looked up from germline, CDR1 is DFQATT and CDR2 is SNEGSKA (reference sequence). The CDR3 sequence: CSASSYSSYNEQFF. CDR3 coding DNA: TGCAGTGCTAGTAGCTATAGCTCCTACAATGAGCAGTTCTTC.

J is TRBJ1-2 and V is TRBV6-5; 8 positions match TRBD1. This CDR3 region has 15 residues. Germline assignment: CDR1 MNHEY and CDR2 SVGAGI. Germline trimming cut 6 bases from V and 1 base from J; bases unmatched to any gene: 7. The CDR3 DNA sequence: TGTGCCAGCAGGGGTGGGACAGGAGATAACTATGGCTACACCTTC. It codes for CASRGGTGDNYGYTF.